Included here is one TCR beta chain sequence, with context. In the authors' methods: Amplification from reference gene primers served as the basis for estimated nucleated cell counts. Produced via immunoSEQ multiplex PCR; TCRdb's table is partial and in-frame only. From that table come the V and J calls and clone size; the DNA was used to work out D and trimming. This table has 250,000 to 350,000 clones, approximately 85% appearing once. These data come from a study of blood T cell repertoires in COVID-19. Deletions cut 3 bases from V and 7 bases from J, with 7 bases between. Germline V gene lookup returns CDR1 LNHDA and CDR2 SQIVND (reference sequence). The CDR3 is 13 amino acids. Participant reports of clinical history set cohort assignment.

The gene calls are TRBV19 and TRBJ1-6; D is perhaps TRBD1 (5 bases). The TCR was taken from a woman aged 30 to 39 who had recovered from COVID-19. Sequenced input: PBMCs or T cells enriched from blood (not recorded which). The CDR3 DNA is TGTGCCAGTAGTATCGACAGCAATTCACCCCTCCACTTT. The encoded protein is CASSIDSNSPLHF.